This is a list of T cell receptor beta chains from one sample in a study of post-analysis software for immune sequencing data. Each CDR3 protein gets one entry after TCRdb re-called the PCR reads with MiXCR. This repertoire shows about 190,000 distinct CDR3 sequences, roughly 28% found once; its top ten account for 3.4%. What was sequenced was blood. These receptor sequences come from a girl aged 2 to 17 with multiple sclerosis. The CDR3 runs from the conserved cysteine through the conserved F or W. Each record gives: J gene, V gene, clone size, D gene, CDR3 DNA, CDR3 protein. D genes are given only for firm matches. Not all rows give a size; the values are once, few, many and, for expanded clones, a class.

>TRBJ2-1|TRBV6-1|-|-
TGTGCCACTCTACAGGGCGCCAATGAGCAGTTCTTC
CATLQGANEQFF
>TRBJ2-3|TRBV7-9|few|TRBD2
TGTGCCAGCAGCTTATCTCGACTAGCGGGAGATCCCACAGATACGCAGTATTTT
CASSLSRLAGDPTDTQYF
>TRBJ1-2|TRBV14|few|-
TGTGCCAGCAGCCAGGAACTACAGGAGTTCCCCTATGGCTACACCTTC
CASSQELQEFPYGYTF
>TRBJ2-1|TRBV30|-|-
TGTGCCTGGAGTCGAGACAGATACAATGAGCAGTTCTTC
CAWSRDRYNEQFF
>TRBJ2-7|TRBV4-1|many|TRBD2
TGCGCCAGCAGAGCGACAGAAGCGGGGTACGAGCAGTACTTC
CASRATEAGYEQYF
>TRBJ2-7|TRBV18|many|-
TGTGCCAGCTCACCACAGGGAGGACCCTACGAGCAGTACTTC
CASSPQGGPYEQYF
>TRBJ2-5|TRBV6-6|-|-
TGTGCCAGCACCGGAATACAAGAGACCCAGTACTTC
CASTGIQETQYF
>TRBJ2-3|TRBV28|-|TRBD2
TGTGCCAGCAGCGGGGCGGGAGTACCTAGCACAGATACGCAGGATTTT
CASSGAGVPSTDTQDF
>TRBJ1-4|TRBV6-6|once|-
TGTGCCAGCAGGGGGGCAACTAATGAAAAACTGTTTTTT
CASRGATNEKLFF
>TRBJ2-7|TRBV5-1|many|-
TGCGCCAGCAGCTTGGAGCTGGAGGCGTACGAGCAGTACTTC
CASSLELEAYEQYF
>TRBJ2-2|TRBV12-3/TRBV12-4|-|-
TGTGCCAGCAGAACAGGGAACTTGAACACCGGGGAGCTGTTTTTT
CASRTGNLNTGELFF
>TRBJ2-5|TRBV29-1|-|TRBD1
TGCAGCGCTGGACTCAACAGGGGGCGCGGAGAGACCCAGTACTTC
CSAGLNRGRGETQYF
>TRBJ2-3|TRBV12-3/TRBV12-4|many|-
TGTGCCAGCAGTTTAGGGGACGCGCAGTATTTT
CASSLGDAQYF
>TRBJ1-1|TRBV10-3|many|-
TGTGCCACCCCAAAAGTGAGCCCCTGGACCACTGAAGCTTTCTTT
CATPKVSPWTTEAFF
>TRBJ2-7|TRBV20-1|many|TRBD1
TGCAGTGCTAGTGAGGACAGGGACAACGAGCAGTACTTC
CSASEDRDNEQYF
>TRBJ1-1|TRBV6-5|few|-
TGTGCCAGCACGTTAGACGCACTGAACACTGAAGCTTTCTTT
CASTLDALNTEAFF
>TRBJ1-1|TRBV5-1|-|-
TGCGCCAGCAGTCAGGGCCCCAGCACTGAAGCTTTCTTT
CASSQGPSTEAFF
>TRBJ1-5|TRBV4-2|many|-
TGTGCCAGCAGCGCAAGGGAGGATCAGCCCCAGCATTTT
CASSAREDQPQHF
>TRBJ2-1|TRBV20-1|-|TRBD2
TGCAGTGCTAGGTCCCGCGGGAGTCCTTCCTACAATGAGCAGTTCTTC
CSARSRGSPSYNEQFF
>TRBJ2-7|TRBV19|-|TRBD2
TGTGCCAGTAGCATACTTGCTAGCGGGAGATCGTACTACGAGCAGTACTTC
CASSILASGRSYYEQYF
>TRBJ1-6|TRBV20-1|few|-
TGCAGTGCTCTCAGGACCCAGGCTGTTTCACCCCTCCACTTT
CSALRTQAVSPLHF
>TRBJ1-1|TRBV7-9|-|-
TGTGCCAGCAGCGACATGGGGGGGAACACTGAAGCTTTCTTT
CASSDMGGNTEAFF
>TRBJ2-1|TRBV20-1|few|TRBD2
TGCAGTGCTAGGGATAGCGGGGGGGCGTACAATGAGCAGTTCTTC
CSARDSGGAYNEQFF
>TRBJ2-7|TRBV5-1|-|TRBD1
TGCGCCAGCAGCACGGACAGGGGCTCGGGCTACGAGCAGTACTTC
CASSTDRGSGYEQYF
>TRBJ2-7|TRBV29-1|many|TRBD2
TGCAGCGTGGTAACTAGCGGGAAATCCTACGAGCAGTACTTC
CSVVTSGKSYEQYF
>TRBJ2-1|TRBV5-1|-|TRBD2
TGCGCCAGCAGCCACCAGGGAGCGGGGGGTTACAATGAGCAGTTCTTC
CASSHQGAGGYNEQFF
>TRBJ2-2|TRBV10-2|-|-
TGCGCCAGCAGTGAGTCGATGGGTTTAACCGGGGAGCTGTTTTTT
CASSESMGLTGELFF
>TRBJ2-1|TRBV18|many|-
TGTGCCAGCTCCCCAATGGGGGATTACAATGAGCAGTTCTTC
CASSPMGDYNEQFF
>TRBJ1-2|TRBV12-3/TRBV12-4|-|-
TGTGCCAGCAGGGAGACTGGGGGGCGCGTCTATGGCTACACCTTC
CASRETGGRVYGYTF
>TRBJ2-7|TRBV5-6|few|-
TGTGCCAGCAGTCGACGCAGAAACACCCTCTACGAGCAGTACTTC
CASSRRRNTLYEQYF
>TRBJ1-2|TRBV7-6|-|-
TGTGCCAGCAGCTACGACACACACTATGGCTACACCTTC
CASSYDTHYGYTF
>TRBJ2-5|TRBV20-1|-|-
TGCAGTGCGACGACCCAGGGCGGGACCCAGTACTTC
CSATTQGGTQYF
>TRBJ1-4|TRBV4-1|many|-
TGCGCCAGCAGCCTCGCCCTTGCAACTAATGAAAAACTGTTTTTT
CASSLALATNEKLFF
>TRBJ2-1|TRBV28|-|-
TGTGCCAGCAGTATCGGGACATGGGGGAGCGTCTATGAGCAGTTCTTC
CASSIGTWGSVYEQFF
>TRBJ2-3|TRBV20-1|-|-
TGCAGTGCTAGCCGGCAGGGGTGGTGGATGACAGATACGCAGTATTTT
CSASRQGWWMTDTQYF
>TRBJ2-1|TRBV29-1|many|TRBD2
TGCAGCGTTGACCCACTAGCGGGAGTCTACAATGAGCAGTTCTTC
CSVDPLAGVYNEQFF